One TCR beta chain is described in this entry. This clone has only one observation. This receptor's antigen is unknown. Nothing much larger sits one base from this clone, and base qualities are not available. Another Seattle source contributed samples from volunteer blood donors who had recovered from COVID-19. The collaborating institutions used their own protocols to collect whole blood in K2EDTA tubes. For TCRbeta analysis, collaborators shipped samples as frozen whole blood, isolated PBMCs, or DNA extracted from either of those sample types. The data derive from a study of blood T cell repertoires in COVID-19 (dated by TCRdb to about 2020). A note on the overall study: Samples from collaborators originated in the United States, Italy and Spain and spanned both the acute and convalescent phases of COVID-19. The prospective study material was composed of cDNA or gDNA derived from T cells, B-cell-depleted T cells, or PBMCs. Deeply sampled blood TCRbeta repertoires from subjects exposed to, actively infected with, or recovered from COVID-19 were included in the dataset. The repertoires were released in a freely available public database intended as a resource for research on the immune response to SARS-CoV-2. The samples were drawn from the first 160 participants of the ongoing ImmuneRACE study and from roughly 1,300 subjects provided by 6 global collaborators. Nearly every sample came with metadata listing a de-identified subject ID, COVID-19 status, age in years and sex. Where available, HLA class I and class II types were taken from metadata supplied by the sample provider and were not determined by assay-based typing. The investigation overall reported the following: How much clinical and demographic metadata was included differed by source and by participant, and the metadata was provided uncurated.

TCRbeta CDR3 regions were amplified from genomic DNA by means of the immunoSEQ Assay, a bias-controlled multiplex PCR. As for the authors' bioinformatics: The number of nucleated cells in each sample was estimated by amplification of reference gene primers within the assay. To quantify the absolute abundance of each unique TCRbeta CDR3 rearrangement, sequence reads were collapsed and filtered. For each sample, productive Simpson clonality was calculated by taking the square root of Simpson's diversity index across productive rearrangements. Entries here come from immuneACCESS through TCRdb and include only in-frame sequences with V and J called. Some clones fail to appear in such tables; in the studies checked, an unresolved V gene covers under half of the shortfall, and the cause of the remainder is unknown. That table gives V, J and clone size, and the DNA gave D and trimming. This sample is represented by around 280,000 clones; around 88% of them were singletons. The ten largest make up around 2.1% of the sample.

The germline V gene gives CDR1 as MGHRA and CDR2 as YSYEKL. Trimming costs V 1 base and J 2 bases, and their ends lie 5 bases apart. Measured from the cysteine to the phenylalanine, the CDR3 is 13 residues long. The retained sequence is limited to the CDR3, 39 bases, with the frame set at the first base. Sequencing was done on a sample of peripheral blood. The V and J genes are TRBV4-1 and TRBJ2-5; the D gene is unclear. The sequence derives from a woman aged 25 to 45 who had recovered from COVID-19. The sequenced DNA is TGCGCCAGCAGCCAAGTAATACAAGAGACCCAGTACTTC. Translated, it gives CASSQVIQETQYF.